The 30 T cell receptor beta chains below all came from one sample that was sequenced in a study of blood T cell repertoires in COVID-19 (dated by TCRdb to the early 2020s). To prepare the library, the immunoSEQ multiplex PCR assay was applied. Entries here come from immuneACCESS through TCRdb and include only in-frame sequences with V and J called. Some clones fail to appear in such tables; in the studies checked, an unresolved V gene covers under half of the shortfall, and the cause of the remainder is unknown. Here the sample has about 440,000 clones; 70% to 90% occur a single time. Approximately 12% of the sample goes to the ten largest clones. Material: peripheral blood. Receptors originate from a woman aged 50 to 60 with COVID-19, enrolled during active disease.

V gene TRBV13 combines with J gene TRBJ1-2, with unresolved D. This CDR3 has 12 amino acids. Trimming stripped 5 bases from V and 8 bases from J, with 12 bases between. CDR1 is PRHDT, CDR2 FYEKMQ, per germline (reference sequence). The CDR3 nucleotides are TGTGCCAGCAGCCTCGGGAGGGCCGGCTACACCTTC. Translating it yields CASSLGRAGYTF. Full variable domain (rest looked up from reference TRBV13 and TRBJ1-2): AAGVIQSPRHLIKEKRETATLKCYPIPRHDTVYWYQQGPGQDPQFLISFYEKMQSDKGSIPDRFSAQQFSDYHSELNMSSLELGDSALYFCASSLGRAGYTFGSGTRLTVV.

The chain is built from TRBV11-1 and TRBJ2-3; 9 bases agree with TRBD2. Germline loops: CDR1 SGHAT, CDR2 FQDESV (reference sequence). Trimming cost V 1 base and J 4 bases; bases outside gene matches: 6. This CDR3 spans 16 amino acids. CDR3 in DNA: TGTGCCAGCAGCTTAGGTTCGTCTAGCGGGGCAGATACGCAGTATTTT. Its protein product is CASSLGSSSGADTQYF.

This sequence joins TRBV5-1 and TRBJ2-1; 14 bases fit TRBD2. The CDR3 spans 16 residues. Trimming took 4 bases from V and 5 from J; bases not matched to a gene: 5. CDR1 and CDR2 (germline): SGHRS, YFSETQ. CDR3 nucleotide sequence: TGCGCCAGCAGCCTAGGGACTAGCGGGGGCCACAATGAGCAGTTCTTC. Encoded protein: CASSLGTSGGHNEQFF.

This chain links TRBV5-6 with TRBJ2-3; D is uncertain. The V gene lost 3 bases and the J gene lost 4 bases, with 6 bases spanning the gap. Germline assignment: CDR1 SGHDT and CDR2 YYEEEE. CDR3 length: 12 amino acids. In nucleotides, the CDR3 is TGTGCCAGCAGCTGGGCCGCAGATACGCAGTATTTT. Translating gives CASSWAADTQYF.

With respect to this clone: This sample also contains other DNA sequences that code for the same CDR3. The chain carries TRBV7-2 and TRBJ1-1; D is undetermined. V lost 1 base and J 1 base, leaving 7 bases between the germline ends. Germline assignment: CDR1 SGHTA and CDR2 FQGNSA. The CDR3 has 14 amino acids. CDR3 DNA: TGTGCCAGCAGCTTAGTGGGAGAGAACACTGAAGCTTTCTTT. Translated: CASSLVGENTEAFF.

The V and J genes are TRBV5-4 and TRBJ2-4, with D perhaps matching TRBD2 (7 bases). The CDR3 has 15 residues. CDR1 SGHNT and CDR2 YYREEE come from the germline V gene (reference sequence). The V and J ends lost 0 bases and 5 bases respectively, with 12 bases between them. The CDR3: CASSLEGGGENIQYF. The CDR3 DNA reads as TGTGCCAGCAGCTTGGAGGGAGGGGGGGAAAACATTCAGTACTTC.

The V call is TRBV12-5, the J call TRBJ1-6; D is unresolved. Germline CDR1 reads LGHNT; CDR2 reads FRNRAP. The CDR3 sequence is 17 residues long. V lost 3 bases and J 0 bases, leaving 12 bases between the germline ends. This chain's CDR3 is CASGFQADSSYNSPLHF. Here the CDR3 DNA reads TGTGCTAGTGGTTTTCAGGCAGATAGCTCCTATAATTCACCCCTCCACTTT.

This rearrangement joins TRBV21-1 to TRBJ2-7; the D segment call TRBD1 is taken from the table without a DNA check. TRBV21-1 is a documented pseudogene. The CDR3 has 15 residues. CDR3 in amino acids: CASSKVEQIVLEQYF. As DNA, the CDR3 is TGTGCCAGCAGCAAAGTTGAACAGATAGTTCTCGAGCAGTACTTC.

The CDR3 coding sequence is TGTGCCAGCAGTGAAAGGACAGGGCGGTGGGAAAAACTGTTTTTT. Amino acid sequence: CASSERTGRWEKLFF. The J gene is TRBJ1-4, the V gene TRBV6-1, with 8 bases that match TRBD1. Germline values: CDR1 MNHNS, CDR2 SASEGT. The trim removed 2 bases at V and 8 bases at J, leaving 7 bases unmatched. This CDR3 spans 15 amino acids.

The rearrangement links TRBV25-1 to TRBJ2-7; 8 nucleotides align to TRBD1. Trimming cost V 2 bases and J 5 bases; bases outside gene matches: 8. CDR1 and CDR2 from the germline V gene are MGHDK and SYGVNS. CDR3 length: 15 amino acids. DNA of the CDR3: TGTGCCAGCAGTGAACCAGACAGGGGATCCCACGAGCAGTACTTC. It encodes CASSEPDRGSHEQYF.

The chain joins TRBV28 to TRBJ1-1; no definite D call. CDR1 and CDR2 (germline): MDHEN, SYDVKM. The CDR3 runs 17 residues. Trimming took off 2 bases at V and 1 base at J, with 17 bases between the two ends. The DNA of the CDR3 is TGTGCCAGCAGTTTAATTGGATTCGACACCACGAACACTGAAGCTTTCTTT. This translates into CASSLIGFDTTNTEAFF.

CDR3 sequence (DNA): TGTGCCAGCAGCTTATTAGGGGCCCATGAGCAGTTCTTC. Translation: CASSLLGAHEQFF. The V and J genes are TRBV7-7 and TRBJ2-1; D possibly corresponds to TRBD1 (5 bases). The CDR3 contains 13 residues. Germline lookup yields CDR1 SSHAT and CDR2 FNYEAQ (reference sequence). V was cut by 2 bases and J by 8 bases, with 10 bases left in between.

The chain couples TRBV4-1 to TRBJ2-2, with 10 nucleotides matching TRBD2. V lost 3 bases and J lost 0; bases outside the gene matches: 10. This CDR3 has 19 amino acids. CDR1 and CDR2 (germline): MGHRA, YSYEKL. DNA of the CDR3: TGCGCCAGCAGCCAGTCTAGCGGGGGAATACCTGCGAACACCGGGGAGCTGTTTTTT. The encoded protein is CASSQSSGGIPANTGELFF.

The rearrangement joins TRBV5-1 to TRBJ2-2, with D possibly TRBD2 on 6 matching bases. Germline-derived CDR1 and CDR2 are SGHRS and YFSETQ. This CDR3 is built from 16 residues. With 3 bases removed from V and 1 base from J, the gap between germline ends came to 13 bases. This chain's CDR3 is CASSWGGDLNTGELFF. The CDR3, as DNA: TGCGCCAGCAGCTGGGGTGGGGACTTGAACACCGGGGAGCTGTTTTTT. Complete variable domain (other parts from reference TRBV5-1 and TRBJ2-2): KAGVTQTPRYLIKTRGQQVTLSCSPISGHRSVSWYQQTPGQGLQFLFEYFSETQRNKGNFPGRFSGRQFSNSRSEMNVSTLELGDSALYLCASSWGGDLNTGELFFGEGSRLTVL.

The rearrangement links TRBV9 to TRBJ2-2; 7 bases agree with TRBD2. Trimming cost V 1 base and J 6 bases; bases outside gene matches: 6. CDR1 and CDR2 from the germline V gene are SGDLS and YYNGEE. The CDR3 extends over 15 amino acids. The CDR3 DNA is TGTGCCAGCAGCGTATACCTTCGGGGGGCCGGGGAGCTGTTTTTT. This codes for CASSVYLRGAGELFF.

This chain uses TRBV13 with TRBJ1-2; D is possibly TRBD1 (5 bases). Germline assignment: CDR1 PRHDT and CDR2 FYEKMQ (reference sequence). CDR3 length: 16 residues. V was cut by 5 bases and J by 2 bases, with 18 bases left in between. The CDR3, as DNA: TGTGCCAGCAGCCCACTGGCCGACAGAACGAACTATGGCTACACCTTC. It specifies CASSPLADRTNYGYTF.

V gene TRBV19 combines with J gene TRBJ1-1; 7 positions agree with TRBD1. Per germline, CDR1 LNHDA and CDR2 SQIVND (reference sequence). The CDR3 contains 15 residues. After removal of 3 bases from V and 1 base from J, the junction contained 5 bases not matched to a gene. CDR3 sequence reads: CASSIVTGRNTEAFF. CDR3 in DNA: TGTGCCAGTAGTATTGTGACAGGGAGGAACACTGAAGCTTTCTTT.

This sequence joins TRBV2 and TRBJ1-5; no firm D call. Germline CDR1 reads SNHLY; CDR2 reads FYNNEI. V lost 2 bases and J lost 0, with 11 bases in between. CDR3 size: 16 residues. CDR3 sequence (DNA): TGTGCCAGCAGTGAAAGGGAGAATTATAGCAATCAGCCCCAGCATTTT. It translates to CASSERENYSNQPQHF.

The genes are TRBV14 and TRBJ2-1; 9 bases map to TRBD2. J lost 3 bases, V lost 4 bases, and 13 bases had no gene match. Germline loops: CDR1 SGHDN, CDR2 FVKESK. The CDR3 is made up of 18 amino acids. CDR3 coding DNA: TGTGCCAGCAGCCCCTTGGCGGGGGGGCCCGAGGTCTACAATGAGCAGTTCTTC. The encoded protein is CASSPLAGGPEVYNEQFF.

The chain is built from TRBV10-3 and TRBJ1-4, with 8 bases that match TRBD1. The germline V gene has CDR1 ENHRY and CDR2 SYGVKD. V shed 6 bases, J shed 7 bases, and the junction held 7 bases outside the gene matches. This CDR3 is built from 14 residues. CDR3 nucleotide sequence: TGTGCCATCAGAAACACAGGGGGGAGTGAAAAACTGTTTTTT. Residues: CAIRNTGGSEKLFF.

The chain carries TRBV2 and TRBJ1-4, with 11 bases lining up with TRBD1. Germline CDR1 SNHLY, CDR2 FYNNEI. With 6 bases clipped from V and 8 bases from J, the junction kept 5 bases outside the gene matches. The length of the CDR3 is 14 residues. CDR3 DNA: TGTGCCAGCAGCCGGACAGGGGGCGGAGAAAAACTGTTTTTT. Translated, it gives CASSRTGGGEKLFF.

V gene TRBV10-3 combines with J gene TRBJ2-1, with 9 positions matching TRBD2. J gave up 7 bases and V 0 bases, and 7 bases lay outside the gene matches. Germline V gives CDR1 ENHRY, CDR2 SYGVKD. The CDR3 has 16 amino acids. The DNA for the CDR3 is TGTGCCATCAGTGAGTCGGCGGGGGGGCCTTGGAATGAGCAGTTCTTC. It yields the protein CAISESAGGPWNEQFF.

The V gene is TRBV12-3 or TRBV12-4, the J gene TRBJ2-5; D call uncertain. V gave up 3 bases and J gave up 9 bases, with 14 bases separating them. This CDR3 is 13 amino acids long. CDR3 amino acids: CASSFGPVEPQYF. The CDR3 nucleotides are TGTGCCAGCAGTTTCGGTCCGGTGGAGCCCCAGTACTTC.

This clone was seen just once. V usage is TRBV2 and J usage is TRBJ2-1; TRBD2 matches 12 bases. This CDR3 comprises 15 residues. Trimming removed 4 bases from V and 8 bases from J; junction bases left unmatched: 6. Germline V gene sequence: CDR1 SNHLY, CDR2 FYNNEI. In nucleotides, the CDR3 is TGTGCCAGCAGTGGTTTCCCTAGCGGGGGGGATGAGCAGTTCTTC. Its translation: CASSGFPSGGDEQFF.

The V call is TRBV10-2, the J call TRBJ1-2, with 7 bases lining up with TRBD1. J lost 8 bases, V lost 3 bases, and 9 bases had no gene match. CDR1 and CDR2 from the germline V gene are WSHSY and SAAADI. The CDR3 is 14 amino acids. For the CDR3, the DNA is TGCGCCAGCAGTGACGTTAACAGGGGACAAGGCTACACCTTC. This translates into CASSDVNRGQGYTF.

The chain joins TRBV2 to TRBJ1-1; D is uncertain. The CDR3 contains 12 residues. The germline V gene has CDR1 SNHLY and CDR2 FYNNEI. V shed 6 bases and J shed 0 bases, with 5 bases lying between them. The CDR3: CASRYMNTEAFF. DNA of the CDR3: TGTGCCAGCAGGTACATGAACACTGAAGCTTTCTTT.

The gene calls are TRBV7-9 and TRBJ1-1, with TRBD1 matching 11 bases. The V segment lost 11 bases and the J segment 6 bases; nucleotides outside the gene matches: 11. Germline CDR1 reads SEHNR; CDR2 reads FQNEAQ (reference sequence). CDR3 length: 14 amino acids. The CDR3 nucleotides are TGTGCCGGAAAATGGGACAGGGGGAATGCTGAAGCTTTCTTT. Its translation: CAGKWDRGNAEAFF.

The CDR3: CASSVLAGGSDEQFF. The CDR3 region has the DNA TGTGCCAGCAGCGTACTAGCGGGGGGGTCTGATGAGCAGTTCTTC. The V gene is TRBV6-5, the J gene TRBJ2-1; 13 positions agree with TRBD2. CDR1 MNHEY and CDR2 SVGAGI come from the germline V gene. The CDR3 has 15 residues. The V and J ends lost 6 bases and 8 bases, in that order; junction bases with no gene match: 7.

This chain connects TRBV29-1 to TRBJ1-4; TRBD1 aligns across 7 bases. Germline V CDR1 and CDR2: SQVTM, ANQGSEA. Germline trimming cut 5 bases from V and 0 bases from J; bases unmatched to any gene: 3. The CDR3 consists of 14 residues. For the CDR3, the DNA is TGCAGCGTTTATACAGGGGCAACTAATGAAAAACTGTTTTTT. Encoded protein: CSVYTGATNEKLFF. The entire variable domain, with the rest obtained from reference TRBV29-1 and TRBJ1-4, is as follows: SAVISQKPSRDICQRGTSLTIQCQVDSQVTMMFWYRQQPGQSLTLIATANQGSEATYESGFVIDKFPISRPNLTFSTLTVSNMSPEDSSIYLCSVYTGATNEKLFFGSGTQLSVL.

The chain combines TRBV29-1 with TRBJ1-1; no firm D call. Germline CDR1 SQVTM, CDR2 ANQGSEA. The CDR3 is made up of 11 amino acids. The CDR3 DNA reads TGCGCTGGGCAGTCGAACACTGAAGCTTTCTTT. Its protein is CAGQSNTEAFF.